This TCR beta chain was captured by sequencing in a study of CD8 T cells in Susac syndrome. Study-level findings and limits: The number of individuals included in the study's TCR sequencing and HLA analysis was acknowledged as relatively small.

A quantity of about 0.5 to 1 ug RNA underwent reverse transcription using random hexamers. With immunoSEQ multiplex PCR, TCR beta CDR3 was amplified across 54 Vbeta and 13 Jbeta. TCRdb fed the immunoSEQ multiplex PCR reads into MiXCR, producing one record per CDR3 protein. The table has some 150,000 distinct CDR3 sequences, more than 90% seen once. This CDR3 has 15 residues. Trimming cost V 0 bases and J 5 bases, with 10 bases left between them. Germline loops: CDR1 SGHAT, CDR2 FQNNGV. Details on this clonotype: The antigen remains undetermined.

TEMRA cells were FACS-enriched, with CD8+ and CD4+ T cells isolated negatively. This receptor was obtained from a human donor with Susac syndrome. The chain uses TRBV11-2 and TRBJ2-2; D gene uncertain. Sequencing input: CD4+ T cells from PBMCs. As DNA, the CDR3 is TGTGCCAGCAGCTTAGAGATCAGGCCGACCGGGGAGCTGTTTTTT. Its protein is CASSLEIRPTGELFF.